This record covers a single TCR beta chain. Its specificity is not known. The sample comes from a study of cytomegalovirus exposure and HLA in healthy donors. Study-level findings and limits: About 87% or about 30% of the time was how often most TCR beta V segments were productive, according to an earlier analysis. In vitro checks showed that three CMV-associated chains really do target CMV antigens.

Use of 60 Vbeta and 13 Jbeta primers characterized the PCR. The table came from immunoSEQ multiplex PCR; TCRdb's copy has only in-frame clones and leaves some out. Here the sample spans fewer than 250,000 clones, about four fifths being singletons. Between the trimmed V and J ends, which lost 5 bases and 4 bases, there was a span of 8 bases. Germline assignment: CDR1 MNHEY and CDR2 SVGAGI. This CDR3 comprises 12 residues. At sampling all donors were nominally healthy, likely with unrecorded immune exposures. The TCR was taken from a young man in good health and CMV-seronegative. Sequenced input: PBMCs. The rearrangement uses TRBV6-5 and TRBJ1-2; no firm D call. The CDR3 protein is CASSDYGYGYTF. CDR3 coding DNA: TGTGCCAGCAGTGACTACGGCTATGGCTACACCTTC.